This T cell receptor (beta chain) was documented in a study of tumor-infiltrating lymphocytes in oesophageal squamous cell carcinoma. Germline V lookup: CDR1 SGHVT, CDR2 SQSDAQ. The germline V and J ends were trimmed by 5 bases and 2 bases, with 13 bases remaining between them. The CDR3 has 16 amino acids. TCRdb independently ran MiXCR on the PCR reads; one entry per CDR3 protein. The sample contains around 16,000 distinct CDR3 sequences, around 50% of which appear only once. The sequence was collected from a male donor with esophageal squamous cell carcinoma. What was sequenced was esophageal tumor tissue. The chain is built from TRBV7-4 and TRBJ2-6, with D possibly matching TRBD2 (7 bases). The DNA for the CDR3 is TGTGCCAGCAGCCCTAGGGGGGGGGCTGGGGCCAACGTCCTGACTTTC. This sequence encodes CASSPRGGAGANVLTF.